This passage covers 24 T cell receptor beta chains from one sample sequenced in a study of graft-versus-host responses after intestinal transplantation. These receptors are not linked to any known antigen. Profiling relied on immunoSEQ multiplex PCR, and the TCRdb table lists in-frame clones only, not all of them. The sample records about 83,000 clones, about 89% being singletons. Sequencing was performed on unstimulated CD4+ T cells sorted from spleen or lymph node cells, taken before intestinal transplant. The receptors were gathered from a human donor who received an intestinal transplant.

This clone was seen once. The genes are TRBV6-6 and TRBJ1-4, with TRBD1 matching 10 bases. Germline CDR1 reads MNHNY; CDR2 reads SVGAGI (reference sequence). The CDR3 has 16 residues. V shed 5 bases, J shed 6 bases, and the junction held 9 bases outside the gene matches. The CDR3 nucleotides are TGTGCCAGCAGTACCGGGACAGGGGCCCTCGATGAAAAACTGTTTTTT. Translated: CASSTGTGALDEKLFF.

This sequence joins TRBV5-1 and TRBJ1-2; 7 bases fit TRBD1. J was trimmed by 5 bases and V by 4 bases; bases with no gene match: 11. The germline V gene has CDR1 SGHRS and CDR2 YFSETQ. This CDR3 contains 15 residues. The CDR3 loop is CASSELGGAGYGYTF. The CDR3 bases are TGCGCCAGCAGCGAATTAGGGGGCGCAGGGTATGGCTACACCTTC.

The chain uses TRBV9 and TRBJ1-1; TRBD1 might be the D (5 bases). Trimming removed 0 bases from V and 6 bases from J, with 12 bases in between. The CDR3 is made up of 14 amino acids. Germline V gives CDR1 SGDLS, CDR2 YYNGEE. The CDR3 reads CASSVDWGVSEAFF. The CDR3 region has the DNA TGTGCCAGCAGCGTAGACTGGGGGGTTTCTGAAGCTTTCTTT. Combining the CDR3 with reference TRBV9 and TRBJ1-1 gives the whole variable domain DSGVTQTPKHLITATGQRVTLRCSPRSGDLSVYWYQQSLDQGLQFLIQYYNGEERAKGNILERFSAQQFPDLHSELNLSSLELGDSALYFCASSVDWGVSEAFFGQGTRLTVV.

The chain uses TRBV5-1 and TRBJ2-1; a possible D gene is TRBD2 (6 bases). Trimming took 5 bases from V and 5 from J, leaving 8 bases between them. The CDR3 consists of 12 residues. Germline CDR1 is SGHRS and CDR2 is YFSETQ. In DNA, the CDR3 is TGCGCCAGCAGGGGGGAGGACAATGAGCAGTTCTTC. As protein: CASRGEDNEQFF.

The rearrangement joins TRBV7-2 to TRBJ2-2, with TRBD2 matching over 8 bases. Unmatched junction bases numbered 10, after V lost 5 bases and J lost 5 bases. CDR3 length equals 16 residues. Germline loops: CDR1 SGHTA, CDR2 FQGNSA. CDR3 DNA: TGTGCCAGCAGCCCGGAAGCGGGGGTATGGACCGGGGAGCTGTTTTTT. Amino acids: CASSPEAGVWTGELFF.

The chain links TRBV6-6 to TRBJ1-4; TRBD1 aligns across 8 bases. V trimming: 11 bases; J trimming: 7 bases; junction bases outside the gene matches: 3. The CDR3 covers 11 residues. The germline CDR1 and CDR2 sequences are MNHNY and SVGAGI (reference sequence). The CDR3 sequence: CAAGGTEKLFF. The CDR3 coding sequence is TGTGCCGCAGGGGGCACTGAAAAACTGTTTTTT.

The chain links TRBV5-6 to TRBJ1-1, with D hard to call. The V end lost 3 bases, the J end lost 1 base, and 10 bases lay between the germline ends. CDR1 and CDR2 from the germline V gene are SGHDT and YYEEEE. The length of the CDR3 is 14 residues. CDR3 nucleotide sequence: TGTGCCAGCAGCTCCCTTGGAGGGAACACTGAAGCTTTCTTT. This encodes CASSSLGGNTEAFF.

V gene TRBV5-1 combines with J gene TRBJ2-3; D is ambiguous. The CDR3 spans 15 residues. Germline V lookup: CDR1 SGHRS, CDR2 YFSETQ. Deletions cut 4 bases from V and 4 bases from J, with 16 bases between. The CDR3 here is CASSRYEALPDTQYF. The CDR3 bases are TGCGCCAGCAGCCGTTACGAGGCCCTCCCAGATACGCAGTATTTT.

The rearrangement uses TRBV5-1 and TRBJ1-5; 9 bases match TRBD1. CDR3 size: 14 residues. Per the germline V gene, CDR1 is SGHRS and CDR2 is YFSETQ. J gave up 5 bases and V 1 base, and 1 base lay outside the gene matches. CDR3 bases: TGCGCCAGCAGCTTGACAGGGGGCGATCAGCCCCAGCATTTT. Translation: CASSLTGGDQPQHF.

The rearrangement links TRBV5-1 to TRBJ2-7, with a possible D match to TRBD1 (6 bases). Germline V gene lookup returns CDR1 SGHRS and CDR2 YFSETQ. CDR3 size: 16 residues. V gave up 7 bases and J gave up 0 bases, with 20 bases separating them. The CDR3 DNA reads as TGCGCCAGCTCCTCGAACCCGCAGGGGAGCTCCTACGAGCAGTACTTC. Amino acids: CASSSNPQGSSYEQYF. Together with reference TRBV5-1 and TRBJ2-7, the CDR3 gives the full variable domain: KAGVTQTPRYLIKTRGQQVTLSCSPISGHRSVSWYQQTPGQGLQFLFEYFSETQRNKGNFPGRFSGRQFSNSRSEMNVSTLELGDSALYLCASSSNPQGSSYEQYFGPGTRLTVT.

The rearrangement joins TRBV19 to TRBJ2-2; 8 bases are a match to TRBD1. Germline lookup yields CDR1 LNHDA and CDR2 SQIVND (reference sequence). The junction had 19 bases not matched to a gene; V was cut back by 3 bases and J by 1 base. This CDR3 is 21 amino acids long. The CDR3 DNA sequence: TGTGCCAGTAGTATCCGAATCCAGGGGGCTTGGACTACCGGGAACACCGGGGAGCTGTTTTTT. Its translation is CASSIRIQGAWTTGNTGELFF.

This CDR3 is CASSLRTGSGANVLTF. In DNA, the CDR3 is TGTGCCAGCAGCTTGAGGACAGGCTCTGGGGCCAACGTCCTGACTTTC. V gene TRBV5-4 combines with J gene TRBJ2-6, with 7 nucleotides matching TRBD1. With V trimmed by 1 base and J by 0 bases, 1 base remained unmatched. Germline CDR1 is SGHNT and CDR2 is YYREEE (reference sequence). The CDR3 consists of 16 residues.

The J gene is TRBJ1-6, the V gene TRBV28; 7 nucleotides align to TRBD1. Germline V lookup: CDR1 MDHEN, CDR2 SYDVKM. The J segment lost 8 bases and the V segment lost 5 bases, leaving 12 bases of the junction unmatched. CDR3 length equals 16 residues. The DNA of the CDR3 is TGTGCCAGCAGTACCCGACAGGGAAAAAAGGATTCACCCCTCCACTTT. It encodes CASSTRQGKKDSPLHF.

The genes are TRBV18 and TRBJ1-4; TRBD1 matches at 8 bases. The CDR3 extends over 16 amino acids. The V gene's germline CDR1 is KGHSH and CDR2 LQKENI. The trim removed 0 bases at V and 8 bases at J, leaving 8 bases unmatched. The CDR3 is CASSPPSGQGEEKLFF. The DNA for the CDR3 is TGTGCCAGCTCACCACCCTCCGGACAGGGCGAGGAAAAACTGTTTTTT.

The chain couples TRBV4-1 to TRBJ2-3, with TRBD2 matching 12 bases. The CDR3 totals 16 residues. Germline CDR1 reads MGHRA; CDR2 reads YSYEKL. The J segment lost 4 bases and the V segment lost 4 bases, leaving 6 bases of the junction unmatched. The CDR3 bases are TGCGCCAGCAGCCCCTGGACTAGCGGGATCGCAGATACGCAGTATTTT. This translates into CASSPWTSGIADTQYF.

The chain combines TRBV29-1 with TRBJ2-7; TRBD2 matches 7 bases. This CDR3 has 14 residues. Trimming took 5 bases from V and 7 from J; bases not matched to a gene: 14. The germline V gene has CDR1 SQVTM and CDR2 ANQGSEA. The chain's CDR3 is CSVRSGVTTPEQYF. CDR3 nucleotide sequence: TGCAGCGTTCGAAGCGGGGTGACGACCCCAGAGCAGTACTTC.

The rearrangement joins TRBV7-2 to TRBJ2-3, with D unresolved. The CDR3 is made up of 13 amino acids. Trimming stripped 3 bases from V and 5 bases from J, with 9 bases between. The germline CDR1 and CDR2 sequences are SGHTA and FQGNSA. CDR3 nucleotides: TGTGCCAGCAGCTTGCAAATCGGAGATACGCAGTATTTT. Amino acids: CASSLQIGDTQYF. Complete variable domain (other parts from reference TRBV7-2 and TRBJ2-3): GAGVSQSPSNKVTEKGKDVELRCDPISGHTALYWYRQSLGQGLEFLIYFQGNSAPDKSGLPSDRFSAERTGGSVSTLTIQRTQQEDSAVYLCASSLQIGDTQYFGPGTRLTVL.

The rearrangement links TRBV2 to TRBJ2-3; D not certain. V was cut by 4 bases and J by 2 bases, with 10 bases left in between. Germline lookup yields CDR1 SNHLY and CDR2 FYNNEI. The length of the CDR3 is 14 residues. CDR3 loop: CASSVRPVTDTQYF. CDR3 DNA: TGTGCCAGCAGTGTCAGGCCGGTCACAGATACGCAGTATTTT.

This chain connects TRBV27 to TRBJ1-4; no clear D gene. Germline CDR1 reads MNHEY; CDR2 reads SMNVEV (reference sequence). V was pared by 6 bases and J by 8 bases, with 22 bases between. The CDR3 runs 16 residues. CDR3 residues: CASSNRFGSLREKLFF. The CDR3 bases are TGTGCCAGCAGCAACAGATTCGGCAGCCTTAGGGAAAAACTGTTTTTT.

The chain couples TRBV5-1 to TRBJ2-5; 13 positions agree with TRBD2. Per the germline V gene, CDR1 is SGHRS and CDR2 is YFSETQ. After removal of 0 bases from V and 5 bases from J, the junction contained 7 bases not matched to a gene. This CDR3 is built from 17 residues. For the CDR3, the DNA is TGCGCCAGCAGCTTGGGACTAGCGGGGGGTCCCGAGGAGACCCAGTACTTC. This codes for CASSLGLAGGPEETQYF.

The chain employs TRBV4-1 and TRBJ1-3, with TRBD1 identical over 7 bases. V lost 2 bases to trimming and J lost 7 bases; unmatched junction nucleotides: 8. Germline V gives CDR1 MGHRA, CDR2 YSYEKL. This CDR3 comprises 15 residues. Written as DNA, the CDR3 is TGCGCCAGCAGCCAATTAGGGGGCGTCGGCAACACCATATATTTT. Translating gives CASSQLGGVGNTIYF.

J is TRBJ1-1 and V is TRBV2; D uncertain. The length of the CDR3 is 14 residues. The V gene lost 4 bases and the J gene lost 2 bases, with 11 bases spanning the gap. CDR1 is SNHLY, CDR2 FYNNEI, per germline. The CDR3 spells CASSGVGSNTEAFF. Here the CDR3 DNA reads TGTGCCAGCAGTGGTGTGGGCAGCAACACTGAAGCTTTCTTT.

The V gene is TRBV19, the J gene TRBJ2-7, with D perhaps TRBD1 (5 bases). Deletions cut 5 bases from V and 0 bases from J, with 11 bases between. The CDR3 is 14 amino acids. The germline gives CDR1 LNHDA, CDR2 SQIVND (reference sequence). The CDR3 DNA reads as TGTGCCAGTAGTCCCCAGGGAAGCTCCTACGAGCAGTACTTC. Protein: CASSPQGSSYEQYF.

The chain couples TRBV4-2 to TRBJ2-1, with 9 bases identical to TRBD2. The germline gives CDR1 LGHNA, CDR2 YNFKEQ. The CDR3 has 18 residues. J was trimmed by 3 bases and V by 0 bases; bases with no gene match: 9. CDR3 sequence: CASSQDRLAGTDYNEQFF. CDR3 sequence (DNA): TGTGCCAGCAGCCAAGATCGGCTAGCGGGAACCGACTACAATGAGCAGTTCTTC.